Listed below are T cell receptor beta chains from one sample, sequenced in a study of T cells after yellow fever vaccination. TCRdb ran MiXCR on the 5' RACE reads and lists one entry per CDR3 protein. The sample holds some 160,000 distinct CDR3 sequences, around 9% seen once. The input for sequencing was CD8+ T cells sorted from PBMCs, taken 45 days after the yellow fever booster vaccination. These receptors were taken from a young man who received the YFV17D yellow fever vaccine. The CDR3 runs from the conserved cysteine through the conserved F or W. The order of the fields is clone size, V gene, J gene, D gene, CDR3 protein, CDR3 DNA. The D gene is left open where the match is weak. For some rows the clone size is stated as once, few or many, or as a class when expanded; others skip it.

few	TRBV20-1	TRBJ2-3	TRBD2	CSANRDYRTSDTQYF	TGCAGTGCTAACCGGGACTACCGGACTTCGGATACGCAGTATTTT
NA	TRBV7-9	TRBJ2-2	NA	CASSLPRGNTGELFF	TGTGCCAGCAGCTTACCGCGGGGGAACACCGGGGAGCTGTTTTTT
NA	TRBV7-6	TRBJ2-2	NA	CASSLSGYTGELFF	TGTGCCAGCAGCTTATCCGGATACACCGGGGAGCTGTTTTTT
NA	TRBV4-2	TRBJ2-2	TRBD1	CASSQDPTGGAGGELFF	TGTGCCAGCAGCCAAGACCCGACAGGGGGCGCGGGCGGGGAGCTGTTTTTT
few	TRBV3-1	TRBJ2-1	NA	CASSQVRYNEQFF	TGTGCCAGCAGCCAAGTCCGCTACAATGAGCAGTTCTTC
few	TRBV3-1	TRBJ1-4	NA	CASSPLLRRSTNEKLFF	TGTGCCAGCAGCCCACTTTTGAGGAGGTCAACTAATGAAAAACTGTTTTTT
NA	TRBV18	TRBJ1-1	NA	CASSSGSEAFF	TGTGCCAGCTCCTCCGGGAGTGAAGCTTTCTTT
few	TRBV9	TRBJ1-1	NA	CASSPTRGSTEAFF	TGTGCCAGCAGCCCTACTAGAGGGAGCACTGAAGCTTTCTTT
NA	TRBV25-1	TRBJ2-1	NA	CASRTRNEQFF	TGTGCCAGCAGGACCAGGAATGAGCAGTTCTTC
few	TRBV4-1	TRBJ1-6	NA	CASSQDLGARNSPLHF	TGCGCCAGCAGCCAAGATCTGGGGGCGCGTAATTCACCCCTCCACTTT
few	TRBV9	TRBJ2-3	NA	CASSAAGDLDTQYF	TGTGCCAGCAGCGCGGCAGGGGACCTAGATACGCAGTATTTT
few	TRBV3-1	TRBJ2-3	TRBD1	CASSQDWIGDRSTDTQYF	TGTGCCAGCAGCCAAGATTGGATAGGGGACAGGAGCACAGATACGCAGTATTTT
NA	TRBV4-1	TRBJ2-3	NA	CASSQDETSTDTQYF	TGCGCCAGCAGCCAAGATGAGACTAGCACAGATACGCAGTATTTT
few	TRBV2	TRBJ2-2	NA	CANRLSTGELFF	TGTGCCAACAGGCTAAGCACCGGGGAGCTGTTTTTT
NA	TRBV6-5	TRBJ1-6	NA	CASSGLTGGAPLHF	TGTGCCAGCAGCGGACTGACTGGTGGGGCACCCCTCCACTTT
few	TRBV7-6	TRBJ1-1	TRBD1	CASSFKDRETEAFF	TGTGCCAGCAGCTTCAAAGACAGGGAAACTGAAGCTTTCTTT
NA	TRBV7-6	TRBJ1-2	NA	CASSLRGFDGYTF	TGTGCCAGCAGCCTACGGGGATTCGATGGCTACACCTTC
few	TRBV30	TRBJ2-2	NA	CACSLWGTGELFF	TGTGCCTGTTCCTTGTGGGGCACCGGGGAGCTGTTTTTT
NA	TRBV6-6	TRBJ1-1	NA	CASSYLAPQGNTEAFF	TGTGCCAGCAGTTACTTGGCCCCGCAGGGGAACACTGAAGCTTTCTTT
NA	TRBV5-5	TRBJ2-1	NA	CASSLTKAYNEQFF	TGTGCCAGCAGCCTAACAAAGGCCTACAATGAGCAGTTCTTC
NA	TRBV19	TRBJ2-1	TRBD2	CASSFSGGAFDNEQFF	TGTGCCAGTAGTTTTAGCGGGGGGGCATTCGACAATGAGCAGTTCTTC
NA	TRBV10-2	TRBJ2-5	NA	CASSLSGLGETQYF	TGCGCCAGCAGTCTTAGCGGACTGGGTGAGACCCAGTACTTC
many	TRBV5-6	TRBJ2-1	TRBD2	CASSLEASGMLFF	TGTGCCAGCAGCTTGGAAGCTAGCGGTATGCTGTTCTTC
NA	TRBV10-2	TRBJ1-5	NA	CASSGTTDGDFEPQHF	TGCGCCAGCAGTGGCACCACGGACGGAGATTTTGAGCCCCAGCATTTT
NA	TRBV12-3/TRBV12-4	TRBJ2-6	NA	CASSLYPDSNSGANVLTF	TGTGCCAGCAGTTTGTACCCGGACTCTAACTCTGGGGCCAACGTCCTGACTTTC
many	TRBV19	TRBJ1-2	TRBD1	CASSIAGTEAYGYTF	TGTGCCAGTAGTATAGCTGGGACAGAAGCCTATGGCTACACCTTC
few	TRBV28	TRBJ1-1	NA	CASSLARHTEAFF	TGTGCCAGCAGTTTGGCTCGGCACACTGAAGCTTTCTTT
many	TRBV30	TRBJ2-7	NA	CAWTAGVHEQYF	TGTGCCTGGACGGCAGGGGTCCACGAGCAGTACTTC